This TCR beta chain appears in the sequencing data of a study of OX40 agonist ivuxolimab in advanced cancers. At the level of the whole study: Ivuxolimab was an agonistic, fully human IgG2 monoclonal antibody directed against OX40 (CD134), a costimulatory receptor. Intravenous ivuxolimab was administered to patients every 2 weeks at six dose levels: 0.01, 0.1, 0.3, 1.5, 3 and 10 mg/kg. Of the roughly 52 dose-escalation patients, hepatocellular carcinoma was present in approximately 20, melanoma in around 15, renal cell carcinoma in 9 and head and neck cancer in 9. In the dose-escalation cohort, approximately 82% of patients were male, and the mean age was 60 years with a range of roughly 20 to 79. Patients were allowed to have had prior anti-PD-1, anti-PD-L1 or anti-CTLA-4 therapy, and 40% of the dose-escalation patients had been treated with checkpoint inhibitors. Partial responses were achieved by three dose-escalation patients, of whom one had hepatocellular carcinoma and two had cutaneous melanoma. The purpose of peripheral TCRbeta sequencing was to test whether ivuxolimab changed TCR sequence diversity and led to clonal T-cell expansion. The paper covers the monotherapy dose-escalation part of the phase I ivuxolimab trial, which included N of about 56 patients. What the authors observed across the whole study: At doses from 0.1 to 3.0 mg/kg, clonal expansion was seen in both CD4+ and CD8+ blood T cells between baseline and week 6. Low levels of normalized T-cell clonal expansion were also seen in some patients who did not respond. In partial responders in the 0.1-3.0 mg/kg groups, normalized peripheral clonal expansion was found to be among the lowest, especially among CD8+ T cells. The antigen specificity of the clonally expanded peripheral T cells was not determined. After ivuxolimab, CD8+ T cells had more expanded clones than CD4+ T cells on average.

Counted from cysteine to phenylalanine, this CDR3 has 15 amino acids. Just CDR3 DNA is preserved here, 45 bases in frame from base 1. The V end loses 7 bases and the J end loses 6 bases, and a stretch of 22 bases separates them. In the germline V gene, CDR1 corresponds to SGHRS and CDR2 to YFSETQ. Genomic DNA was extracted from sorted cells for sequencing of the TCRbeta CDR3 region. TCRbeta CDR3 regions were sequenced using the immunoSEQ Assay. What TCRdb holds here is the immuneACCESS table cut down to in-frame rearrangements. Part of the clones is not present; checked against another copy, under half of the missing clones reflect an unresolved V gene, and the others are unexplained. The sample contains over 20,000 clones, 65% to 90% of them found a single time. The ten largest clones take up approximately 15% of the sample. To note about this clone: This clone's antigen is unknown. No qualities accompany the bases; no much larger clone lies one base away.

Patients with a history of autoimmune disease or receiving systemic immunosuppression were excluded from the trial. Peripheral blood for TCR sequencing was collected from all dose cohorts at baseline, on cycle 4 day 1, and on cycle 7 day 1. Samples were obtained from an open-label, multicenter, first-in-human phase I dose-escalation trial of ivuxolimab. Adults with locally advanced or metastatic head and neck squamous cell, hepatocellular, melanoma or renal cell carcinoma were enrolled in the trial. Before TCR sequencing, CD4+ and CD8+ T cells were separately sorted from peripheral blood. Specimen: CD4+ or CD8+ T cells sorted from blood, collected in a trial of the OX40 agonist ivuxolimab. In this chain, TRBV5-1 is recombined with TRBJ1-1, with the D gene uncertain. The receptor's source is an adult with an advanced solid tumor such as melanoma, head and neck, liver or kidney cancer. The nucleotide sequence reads TGCGCCAGCGCCATATCAGCGGGCGCAGCTTCTGAAGCTTTCTTT. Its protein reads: CASAISAGAASEAFF.